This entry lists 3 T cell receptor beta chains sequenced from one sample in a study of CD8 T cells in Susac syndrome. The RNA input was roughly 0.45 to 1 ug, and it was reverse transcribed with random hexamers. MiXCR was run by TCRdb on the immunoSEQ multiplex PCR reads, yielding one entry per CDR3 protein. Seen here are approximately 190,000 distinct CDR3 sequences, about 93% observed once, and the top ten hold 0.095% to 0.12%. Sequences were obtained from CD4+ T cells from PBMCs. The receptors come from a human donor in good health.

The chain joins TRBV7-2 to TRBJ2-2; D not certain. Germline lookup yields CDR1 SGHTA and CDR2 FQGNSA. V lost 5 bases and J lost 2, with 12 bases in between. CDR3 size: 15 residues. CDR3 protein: CASSLYDGNTGELFF. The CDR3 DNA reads TGTGCCAGCAGCCTATACGACGGTAACACCGGGGAGCTGTTTTTT.

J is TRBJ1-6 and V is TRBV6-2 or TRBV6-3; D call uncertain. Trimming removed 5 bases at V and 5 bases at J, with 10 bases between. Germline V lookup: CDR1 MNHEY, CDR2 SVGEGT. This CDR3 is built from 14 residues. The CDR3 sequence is CASSQVPDNSPLHF. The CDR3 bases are TGTGCCAGCAGTCAGGTTCCGGATAATTCACCCCTCCACTTT.

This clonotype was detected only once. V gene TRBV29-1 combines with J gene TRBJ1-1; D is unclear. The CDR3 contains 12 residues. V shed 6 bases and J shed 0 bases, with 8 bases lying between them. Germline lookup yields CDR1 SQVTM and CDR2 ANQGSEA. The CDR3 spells CSVKVMNTEAFF. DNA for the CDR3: TGCAGCGTAAAGGTCATGAACACTGAAGCTTTCTTT.